This TCR beta chain was obtained from a study of monozygotic twins with inflammatory bowel disease. Overall study findings and caveats: Using the inverse Simpson index, IBD patients had lower TCRbeta diversity than healthy co-twins.

Comments on this clonotype: The antigen is unknown.

The germline V gene encodes CDR1 DFQATT and CDR2 SNEGSKA (reference sequence). This CDR3 is built from 12 residues. Added by template switching were UMIs that each held a 6-nucleotide sample barcode. TCRdb reprocessed the 5' RACE reads and stores each CDR3 protein as one record, lacking DNA. This specimen shows 300,000 to 400,000 distinct CDR3 sequences; the ten leading clones hold under 2.5%. This TCR derives from a human donor with ulcerative colitis or Crohn's disease, or a healthy co-twin of an affected twin (not recorded which). V gene TRBV20-1 combines with J gene TRBJ1-1; TCRdb reports TRBD1, a call that lacks DNA to check it against. Sequencing used blood. This CDR3 reads CSASGQGPEAFF.